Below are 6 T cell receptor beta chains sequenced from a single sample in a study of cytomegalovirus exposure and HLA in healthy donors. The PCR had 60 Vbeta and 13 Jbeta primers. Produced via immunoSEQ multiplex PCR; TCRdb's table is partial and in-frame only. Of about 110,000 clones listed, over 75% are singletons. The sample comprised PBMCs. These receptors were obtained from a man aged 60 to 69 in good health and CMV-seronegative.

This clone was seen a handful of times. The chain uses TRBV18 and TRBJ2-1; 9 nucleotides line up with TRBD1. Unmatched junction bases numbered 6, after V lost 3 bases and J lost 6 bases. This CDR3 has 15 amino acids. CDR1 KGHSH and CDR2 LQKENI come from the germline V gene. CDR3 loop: CASSPWTGVGNEQFF. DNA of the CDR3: TGTGCCAGCTCACCCTGGACAGGGGTGGGCAATGAGCAGTTCTTC.

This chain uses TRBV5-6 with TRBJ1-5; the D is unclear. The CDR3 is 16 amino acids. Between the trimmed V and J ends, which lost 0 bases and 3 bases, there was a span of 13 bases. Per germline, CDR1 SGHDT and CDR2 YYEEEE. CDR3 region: CASSLAGLGFNQPQHF. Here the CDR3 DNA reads TGTGCCAGCAGCTTGGCCGGGTTAGGATTCAATCAGCCCCAGCATTTT. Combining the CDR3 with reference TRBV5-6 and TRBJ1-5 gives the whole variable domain DAGVTQSPTHLIKTRGQQVTLRCSPKSGHDTVSWYQQALGQGPQFIFQYYEEEERQRGNFPDRFSGHQFPNYSSELNVNALLLGDSALYLCASSLAGLGFNQPQHFGDGTRLSIL.

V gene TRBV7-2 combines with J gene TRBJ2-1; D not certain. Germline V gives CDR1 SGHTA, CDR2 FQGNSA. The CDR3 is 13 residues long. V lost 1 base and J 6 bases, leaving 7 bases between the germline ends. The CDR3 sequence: CASSLEPVNEQFF. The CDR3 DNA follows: TGTGCCAGCAGCTTAGAACCAGTCAATGAGCAGTTCTTC.

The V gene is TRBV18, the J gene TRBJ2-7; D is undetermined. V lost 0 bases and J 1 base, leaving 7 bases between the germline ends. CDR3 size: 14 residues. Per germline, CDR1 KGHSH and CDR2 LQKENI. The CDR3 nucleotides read TGTGCCAGCTCACCACCCACAGTTTCCTACGAGCAGTACTTC. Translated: CASSPPTVSYEQYF.

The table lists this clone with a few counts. CDR3 region: CASSPRTGENNQPQHF. CDR3 DNA sequence: TGTGCCAGCAGCCCTAGGACAGGGGAGAACAATCAGCCCCAGCATTTT. The chain is built from TRBV7-6 and TRBJ1-5, with 9 bases aligning to TRBD1. The CDR3 sequence is 16 residues long. Germline-derived CDR1 and CDR2 are SGHVS and FNYEAQ. V dropped 5 bases and J dropped 3; count of bases not matched to a gene: 8.

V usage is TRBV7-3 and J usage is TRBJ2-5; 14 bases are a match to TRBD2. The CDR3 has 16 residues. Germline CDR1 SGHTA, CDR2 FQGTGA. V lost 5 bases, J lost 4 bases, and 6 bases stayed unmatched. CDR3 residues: CASSQTSGGAGETQYF. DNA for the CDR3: TGTGCCAGCAGCCAGACTAGCGGGGGGGCAGGAGAGACCCAGTACTTC. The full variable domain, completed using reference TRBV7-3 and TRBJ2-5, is GAGVSQTPSNKVTEKGKYVELRCDPISGHTALYWYRQSLGQGPEFLIYFQGTGAADDSGLPNDRFFAVRPEGSVSTLKIQRTERGDSAVYLCASSQTSGGAGETQYFGPGTRLLVL.